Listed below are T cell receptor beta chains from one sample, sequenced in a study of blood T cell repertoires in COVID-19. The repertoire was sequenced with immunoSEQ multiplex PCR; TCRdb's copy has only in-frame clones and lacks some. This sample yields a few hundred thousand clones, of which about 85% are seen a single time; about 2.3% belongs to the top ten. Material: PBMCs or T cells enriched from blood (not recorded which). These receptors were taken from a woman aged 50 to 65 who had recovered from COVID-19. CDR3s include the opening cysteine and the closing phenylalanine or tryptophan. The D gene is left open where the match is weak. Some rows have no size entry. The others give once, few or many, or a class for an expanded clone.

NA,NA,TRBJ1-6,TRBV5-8,CASSLDPENLNSPLHF,TGTGCCAGCAGCTTGGACCCCGAGAACCTAAATTCACCCCTCCACTTT
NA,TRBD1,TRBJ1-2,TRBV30,CVLEGARAYGYTF,TGTGTTCTCGAGGGGGCGCGGGCCTATGGCTACACCTTC
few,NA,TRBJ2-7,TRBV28,CASRGRDRYYEQYF,TGTGCCAGCAGGGGGCGGGACAGATACTACGAGCAGTACTTC
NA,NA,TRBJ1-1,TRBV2,CASTPRLITEAFF,TGTGCCAGCACTCCCAGGTTGATAACTGAAGCTTTCTTT
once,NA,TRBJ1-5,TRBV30,CAWSVFNQPQHF,TGTGCCTGGAGTGTCTTCAATCAGCCCCAGCATTTT
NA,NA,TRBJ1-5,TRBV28,CASSLSTHGSNQPQHF,TGTGCCAGCAGTTTATCGACCCACGGGAGCAATCAGCCCCAGCATTTT
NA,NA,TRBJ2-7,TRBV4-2,CASSQDGRASSYEQYF,TGTGCCAGCAGCCAAGATGGGCGGGCGAGCTCCTACGAGCAGTACTTC
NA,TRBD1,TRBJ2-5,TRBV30,CAWTGGYQETQYF,TGTGCCTGGACAGGGGGCTACCAAGAGACCCAGTACTTC
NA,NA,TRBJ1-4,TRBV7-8,CASSLFFGGGEKLFF,TGTGCCAGCAGCTTATTCTTCGGGGGAGGCGAAAAACTGTTTTTT
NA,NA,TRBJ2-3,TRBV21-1,CASSSTPGQGAGDTQYF,TGTGCCAGCAGCTCAACACCGGGACAGGGGGCTGGAGATACGCAGTATTTT
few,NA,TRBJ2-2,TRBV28,CASTWGANTGELFF,TGTGCCAGCACTTGGGGGGCGAACACCGGGGAGCTGTTTTTT
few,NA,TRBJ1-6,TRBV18,CASSPNSPGAVQDSPLHF,TGTGCCAGCTCACCAAATTCTCCAGGGGCAGTTCAAGATTCACCCCTCCACTTT
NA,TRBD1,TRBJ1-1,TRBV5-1,CASSLDGQGKNTEAFF,TGCGCCAGCAGCTTGGATGGACAGGGGAAGAACACTGAAGCTTTCTTT
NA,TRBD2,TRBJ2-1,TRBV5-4,CASSLAGASGSNEQFF,TGTGCCAGCAGCTTGGCCGGGGCTAGCGGGAGCAATGAGCAGTTCTTC
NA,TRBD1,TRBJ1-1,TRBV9,CASSVTGGGLNTEAFF,TGTGCCAGCAGCGTGACAGGGGGCGGTTTGAACACTGAAGCTTTCTTT
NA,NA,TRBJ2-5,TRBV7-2,CASSFGGGGWETQYF,TGTGCCAGCAGCTTCGGTGGAGGGGGCTGGGAGACCCAGTACTTC
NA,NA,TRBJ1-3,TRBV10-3,CAISDGPTAGNTIYF,TGTGCCATCAGTGATGGACCGACAGCTGGAAACACCATATATTTT
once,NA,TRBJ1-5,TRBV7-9,CASSLSPGNQPQHF,TGTGCCAGCAGCTTAAGTCCAGGTAATCAGCCCCAGCATTTT
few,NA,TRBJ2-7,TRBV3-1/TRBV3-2,CASSQEITGLGSYEQYF,TGTGCCAGCAGCCAAGAGATAACAGGGCTTGGGTCCTACGAGCAGTACTTC
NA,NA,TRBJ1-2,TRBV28,CASSTSRWAMGYTF,TGTGCCAGCAGTACATCACGGTGGGCTATGGGCTACACCTTC
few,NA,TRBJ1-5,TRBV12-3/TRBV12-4,CASSTSPRQPQHF,TGTGCCAGCAGCACCTCGCCGCGACAGCCCCAGCATTTT
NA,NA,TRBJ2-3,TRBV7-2,CASSLGNYPTDTQYF,TGTGCCAGCAGCTTAGGGAACTACCCCACAGATACGCAGTATTTT